This T cell receptor beta chain was identified in a study of blood T cell repertoires in COVID-19. Background on the study: Material from acute and convalescent COVID-19 was sourced from the United States, Italy and Spain. T cells, B-cell-depleted T cells, or PBMCs provided the cDNA or gDNA that served as material.

Using immunoSEQ multiplex PCR, the repertoire was profiled, and TCRdb retains in-frame clones only, with some absent. The sample lists about 190,000 clones; roughly nine tenths were seen once. The CDR3 runs to 18 residues. The sequence was collected from a man in his 70s with active or convalescent COVID-19. The genes are TRBV21-1 and TRBJ2-5; the table's TRBD1 call for D was not verified on the DNA. TRBV21-1 is listed as a pseudogene. Sequencing was performed on peripheral blood. The CDR3 here is CASKQSGQGSGNQETQYF. CDR3 DNA: TGTGCCAGCAAGCAATCGGGACAGGGGTCCGGAAACCAAGAGACCCAGTACTTC.